A single T cell receptor (beta chain) is shown here with its context. These data belong to a study of T cell clusters in autoimmune cytopenias. Germline V gives CDR1 LNHDA, CDR2 SQIVND (reference sequence). The CDR3 has 13 residues. Tens of thousands of genome equivalents of blood DNA were amplified for TRB. Multiplex touch-down PCR amplified TRB using TRB-A and TRB-B pools in one tube. TCRdb re-analyzed the multiplex PCR reads; it lists each CDR3 protein once, without DNA. The table for this sample gives about 12,000 distinct CDR3 sequences. The same data also contributed to another study, on T cell repertoires in aging, cancer and after chemotherapy.

The source material was peripheral blood. This sequence originates from a human donor in good health. This sequence joins TRBV19 and TRBJ1-1. The CDR3 is CASSIESETEAFF.